These 28 T cell receptor beta chains were sequenced from one sample in a study of T cells after posttransplantation cyclophosphamide. Libraries were prepared by immunoSEQ multiplex PCR; TCRdb keeps only in-frame clonotypes and omits some of them. The data show some 54,000 clones, roughly 94% seen once. The specimen sequenced was PBMCs. The receptors originated from a woman aged 25 to 45 in good health and a related stem cell transplant donor.

The chain employs TRBV6-4 and TRBJ2-1, with D perhaps TRBD1 (6 bases). Trimming cost V 0 bases and J 6 bases, with 12 bases left between them. The CDR3 length is 15 residues. Germline V gene sequence: CDR1 MRHNA, CDR2 SNTAGT. This CDR3 reads CASSDSGAPRNEQFF. The CDR3 bases are TGTGCCAGCAGTGACTCGGGGGCCCCCCGCAATGAGCAGTTCTTC.

This clone was counted once. The chain couples TRBV19 to TRBJ1-5, with 9 nucleotides matching TRBD1. Per germline, CDR1 LNHDA and CDR2 SQIVND (reference sequence). Trimming removed 3 bases from V and 2 bases from J; junction bases left unmatched: 8. The CDR3 consists of 17 residues. The CDR3 DNA is TGTGCCAGTAGTATCAGGCGGGACAGGGCACGCAATCAGCCCCAGCATTTT. Its translation is CASSIRRDRARNQPQHF.

The J gene is TRBJ2-5, the V gene TRBV14, with D unclear. This CDR3 region has 11 residues. Between the trimmed V and J ends, which lost 3 bases and 5 bases, there was a span of 4 bases. CDR1 and CDR2 (germline): SGHDN, FVKESK. This CDR3 reads CASSHMETQYF. The DNA of the CDR3 is TGTGCCAGCAGCCACATGGAGACCCAGTACTTC.

The rearrangement joins TRBV6-6 to TRBJ1-5; D not resolved. CDR3 length: 13 amino acids. CDR1 MNHNY and CDR2 SVGAGI come from the germline V gene (reference sequence). V lost 2 bases and J lost 4, with 6 bases in between. The CDR3 nucleotides are TGTGCCAGCAGTTACGAAGCGAATCAGCCCCAGCATTTT. Its translation is CASSYEANQPQHF.

The chain uses TRBV11-3 and TRBJ2-3; 7 bases match TRBD1. Losses at the gene ends were 5 bases for V and 0 bases for J; bases not matched to a gene: 5. The CDR3 covers 15 residues. Germline CDR1 and CDR2: SGHNT and YENEEA. The chain's CDR3 is CASSPGQLSTDTQYF. Here the CDR3 DNA reads TGTGCCAGCAGCCCGGGACAGCTTAGCACAGATACGCAGTATTTT.

This sequence joins TRBV28 and TRBJ1-5; 7 bases are a match to TRBD1. From germline, CDR1 is MDHEN and CDR2 SYDVKM. CDR3 length equals 15 residues. J lost 2 bases, V lost 8 bases, and 9 bases had no gene match. CDR3 region: CASERQGFGNQPQHF. The CDR3 DNA is TGTGCCAGCGAAAGACAGGGATTTGGCAATCAGCCCCAGCATTTT.

In regard to this clone: The sample has other DNA sequences that encode this CDR3 too. The CDR3 loop is CASGFGQGGGYTF. The CDR3 DNA reads TGTGCTAGTGGTTTCGGACAGGGGGGTGGCTACACCTTC. The rearrangement links TRBV12-5 to TRBJ1-2; 10 bases map to TRBD1. CDR1 is LGHNT and CDR2 is FRNRAP in the germline V gene. The V segment lost 3 bases and the J segment 7 bases; nucleotides outside the gene matches: 2. This CDR3 region has 13 residues.

The gene calls are TRBV7-8 and TRBJ1-3, with a tentative D call TRBD1 (6 bases). CDR1 is SGHVS, CDR2 FQNEAQ, per germline. The CDR3 spans 15 residues. The germline V and J ends were trimmed by 1 base and 1 base, with 8 bases remaining between them. The CDR3 region is CASSLDRASGNTIYF. CDR3 nucleotides: TGTGCCAGCAGCTTAGACAGGGCTTCTGGAAACACCATATATTTT.

The V call is TRBV19, the J call TRBJ2-7, with 12 bases matching TRBD1. The V gene's germline CDR1 is LNHDA and CDR2 SQIVND (reference sequence). After removal of 3 bases from V and 4 bases from J, the junction contained 4 bases not matched to a gene. This CDR3 spans 15 amino acids. CDR3 region: CASSMGTGGWYEQYF. The CDR3 DNA sequence: TGTGCCAGTAGTATGGGGACAGGGGGCTGGTACGAGCAGTACTTC.

The rearrangement joins TRBV4-2 to TRBJ2-4; D unresolved. The germline V and J ends were trimmed by 0 bases and 0 bases, with 9 bases remaining between them. In germline, CDR1 is LGHNA, CDR2 YNFKEQ. This CDR3 has 16 residues. In DNA, the CDR3 is TGTGCCAGCAGCCAAGAGTACTATGGAGCCAAAAACATTCAGTACTTC. It encodes CASSQEYYGAKNIQYF.

V usage is TRBV5-1 and J usage is TRBJ2-7; TRBD1 aligns across 9 bases. CDR1 SGHRS and CDR2 YFSETQ come from the germline V gene. Trimming cost V 0 bases and J 2 bases; bases outside gene matches: 6. The CDR3 extends over 16 amino acids. The CDR3 loop is CASSLGHRGLAYEQYF. The CDR3 bases are TGCGCCAGCAGCTTGGGGCACAGGGGGCTTGCCTACGAGCAGTACTTC.

The rearrangement joins TRBV5-4 to TRBJ2-1; 7 bases fit TRBD1. With 4 bases clipped from V and 6 bases from J, the junction kept 1 base outside the gene matches. The CDR3 totals 12 residues. CDR1 is SGHNT and CDR2 is YYREEE in the germline V gene (reference sequence). CDR3 region: CASSDRVNEQFF. CDR3 coding DNA: TGTGCCAGCAGCGACAGGGTCAATGAGCAGTTCTTC.

The chain combines TRBV28 with TRBJ1-2, with D unclear. The V end lost 4 bases, the J end lost 8 bases, and 11 bases lay between the germline ends. This CDR3 region has 12 residues. Germline CDR1 is MDHEN and CDR2 is SYDVKM. The CDR3 coding sequence is TGTGCCAGCAGTTCATCTCCCCAGGGCTACACCTTC. Its protein product is CASSSSPQGYTF.

J is TRBJ2-5 and V is TRBV4-3; possible D gene TRBD2, 6 bases. The CDR3 contains 14 residues. Germline V gene sequence: CDR1 LGHNA, CDR2 YSLEER. Trimming removed 0 bases at V and 5 bases at J, with 10 bases between. The CDR3 nucleotides are TGCGCCAGCAGCCAAGATACTAGCCGGGAGACCCAGTACTTC. Its translation: CASSQDTSRETQYF.

The chain links TRBV6-6 to TRBJ2-3; TRBD1 is a possible D gene (5 bases). CDR1 and CDR2 from the germline V gene are MNHNY and SVGAGI (reference sequence). This CDR3 has 11 amino acids. V lost 5 bases and J lost 6, with 6 bases in between. The DNA of the CDR3 is TGTGCCAGCAGTGGGGCCGATACGCAGTATTTT. Protein: CASSGADTQYF.

V usage is TRBV28 and J usage is TRBJ1-3, with D perhaps TRBD1 (6 bases). From germline, CDR1 is MDHEN and CDR2 SYDVKM. The CDR3 consists of 16 residues. Deletions cut 6 bases from V and 1 base from J, with 16 bases between. The CDR3 sequence is CASSQVRGKSGNTIYF. CDR3 nucleotides: TGTGCCAGCAGCCAGGTCAGGGGAAAGTCTGGAAACACCATATATTTT.

V is TRBV7-6 and J is TRBJ2-1, with TRBD2 matching over 7 bases. J lost 1 base, V lost 3 bases, and 3 bases had no gene match. The CDR3 runs to 15 residues. Germline CDR1 is SGHVS and CDR2 is FNYEAQ. The CDR3 reads CASSFGGSSYNEQFF. CDR3 nucleotides: TGTGCCAGCAGCTTCGGGGGGTCTTCCTACAATGAGCAGTTCTTC.

In its sample, this clone was seen once. The chain uses TRBV7-9 and TRBJ1-1, with D perhaps TRBD1 (6 bases). The CDR3 loop spans 13 amino acids. Germline V gene data show CDR1 as SEHNR and CDR2 as FQNEAQ (reference sequence). V was cut by 1 base and J by 6 bases, with 9 bases left in between. The CDR3 DNA reads TGTGCCAGCAGCTTAGGGCAGGGGTCTGAAGCTTTCTTT. It codes for CASSLGQGSEAFF.

The V and J genes are TRBV5-1 and TRBJ1-4; 7 bases align to TRBD1. Germline V CDR1 and CDR2: SGHRS, YFSETQ. The CDR3 extends over 15 amino acids. Trimming at V came to 1 base and at J to 7 bases, leaving 7 bases not matched to a gene. CDR3 amino acids: CASSLNDRAGEKLFF. CDR3 sequence (DNA): TGCGCCAGCAGCTTGAACGACAGGGCGGGTGAAAAACTGTTTTTT.

This chain joins TRBV9 and TRBJ2-1; 9 nucleotides agree with TRBD1. Trimming took 2 bases from V and 3 from J; bases not matched to a gene: 3. This CDR3 has 15 amino acids. Germline V lookup: CDR1 SGDLS, CDR2 YYNGEE. This chain's CDR3 is CASSVTGGSYNEQFF. The CDR3 DNA sequence: TGTGCCAGCAGCGTTACAGGGGGCAGCTACAATGAGCAGTTCTTC.

About this clone itself: One junction end does not reproduce the germline sequence, and a read error may be involved. This sample also contains other DNA sequences that code for the same CDR3. The chain links TRBV5-1 to TRBJ1-1; D not resolved. Germline CDR1 SGHRS, CDR2 YFSETQ. CDR3 length: 13 amino acids. The CDR3 protein is CASTRTGRGEAFF. CDR3 sequence (DNA): TGCGCCAGCACCAGGACCGGCCGGGGTGAAGCCTTCTTT.

CDR3 amino acids: CASSLVNLDEQFF. The CDR3 coding sequence is TGTGCCAGCAGCTTAGTGAACTTGGATGAGCAGTTCTTC. The rearrangement uses TRBV7-2 and TRBJ2-1; D gene unclear. Germline CDR1 reads SGHTA; CDR2 reads FQGNSA. The CDR3 totals 13 residues. Trimming stripped 1 base from V and 8 bases from J, with 9 bases between.

This sequence joins TRBV28 and TRBJ1-2; perhaps TRBD1 as D (5 bases). V was clipped by 8 bases and J by 2 bases, with 12 bases between them. The CDR3 length is 13 residues. From germline, CDR1 is MDHEN and CDR2 SYDVKM. This CDR3 reads CASLPGGNYGYTF. CDR3 DNA sequence: TGTGCCAGCCTACCCGGGGGGAACTATGGCTACACCTTC.

This clone was detected a few times. Compared with germline, one end of the junction differs, possibly owing to a read error. This chain uses TRBV19 with TRBJ2-2; D is perhaps TRBD1 (6 bases). CDR3 length: 16 residues. The germline V gene has CDR1 LNHDA and CDR2 SQIVND (reference sequence). The CDR3 bases are TGTGCCAGTAATATAGGTCAGGGGATAACAGGCGGGGAGCTGTTTTTT. Amino acids: CASNIGQGITGGELFF.

The chain has TRBV2 and TRBJ2-3; a weak D match, TRBD2 (6 bases). CDR1 and CDR2 from the germline V gene are SNHLY and FYNNEI. The ends were cut back, 7 bases at V and 1 base at J, with 18 bases in the middle. The length of the CDR3 is 16 residues. The CDR3: CASMGWFGGGTDTQYF. CDR3 in DNA: TGTGCCAGCATGGGATGGTTCGGGGGAGGCACAGATACGCAGTATTTT.

The chain is built from TRBV30 and TRBJ2-1; TRBD2 is a possible D gene (5 bases). The germline gives CDR1 GTSNPN, CDR2 SVGIG (reference sequence). The CDR3 is made up of 13 amino acids. Trimming removed 7 bases from V and 0 bases from J, with 10 bases in between. CDR3 residues: CASGISSYNEQFF. In DNA, the CDR3 is TGTGCCTCGGGGATAAGCTCCTACAATGAGCAGTTCTTC.

The chain's CDR3 is CASRTGGIVLTF. CDR3 DNA: TGTGCCAGCAGGACAGGGGGAATCGTCCTGACTTTC. The gene calls are TRBV28 and TRBJ2-6, with 9 bases matching TRBD1. The V and J ends lost 6 bases and 12 bases, in that order; junction bases with no gene match: 3. The CDR3 runs to 12 residues. Germline V gene data show CDR1 as MDHEN and CDR2 as SYDVKM.

The gene calls are TRBV15 and TRBJ2-3, with unresolved D. CDR1 and CDR2 (germline): LNHNV, YYDKDF (reference sequence). The CDR3 runs to 13 residues. Trimming took 3 bases from V and 0 from J, leaving 4 bases between them. CDR3 DNA sequence: TGTGCCACCAGCAGGCGTAGCACAGATACGCAGTATTTT. This codes for CATSRRSTDTQYF.